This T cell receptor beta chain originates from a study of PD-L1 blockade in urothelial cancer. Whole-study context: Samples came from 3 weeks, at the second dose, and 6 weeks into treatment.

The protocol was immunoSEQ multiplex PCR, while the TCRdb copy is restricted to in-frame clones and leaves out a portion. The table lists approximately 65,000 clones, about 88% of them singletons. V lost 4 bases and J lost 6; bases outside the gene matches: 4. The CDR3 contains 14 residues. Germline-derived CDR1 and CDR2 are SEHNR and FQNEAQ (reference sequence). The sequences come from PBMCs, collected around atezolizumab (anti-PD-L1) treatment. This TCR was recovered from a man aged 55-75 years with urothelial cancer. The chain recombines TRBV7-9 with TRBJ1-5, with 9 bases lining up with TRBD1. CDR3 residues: CASSWGQGLQPQHF. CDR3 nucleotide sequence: TGTGCCAGCAGCTGGGGACAGGGACTTCAGCCCCAGCATTTT.